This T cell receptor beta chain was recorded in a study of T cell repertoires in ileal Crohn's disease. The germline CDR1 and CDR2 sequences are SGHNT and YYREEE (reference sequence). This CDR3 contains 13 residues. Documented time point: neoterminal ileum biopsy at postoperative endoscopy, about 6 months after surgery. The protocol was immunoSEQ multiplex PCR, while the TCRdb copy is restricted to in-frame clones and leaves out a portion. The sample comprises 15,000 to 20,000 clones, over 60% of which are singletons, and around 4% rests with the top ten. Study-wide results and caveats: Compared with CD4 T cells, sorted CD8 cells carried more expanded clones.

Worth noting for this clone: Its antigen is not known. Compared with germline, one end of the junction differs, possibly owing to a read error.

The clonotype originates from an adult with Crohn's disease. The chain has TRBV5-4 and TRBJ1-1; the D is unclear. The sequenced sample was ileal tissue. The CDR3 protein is CVSSFPGGVEAFF. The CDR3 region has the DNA TGTGTCAGCAGCTTCCCCGGCGGGGTGGAAGCTTTCTTT.